These T cell receptor beta chains were read from a single sample in a study of control samples from healthy donors and cancer patients. Sequencing used immunoSEQ multiplex PCR; TCRdb keeps in-frame clones, though not all of them. Among 150,000 to 200,000 clones listed, 85% to 90% were seen once. The source material was blood. These receptors originate from a woman aged 50 to 60 in good health. CDR3s include the opening cysteine and the closing phenylalanine or tryptophan. Each record gives: D gene, V gene, J gene, clone size, CDR3 DNA, CDR3 protein. A D gene is named only where the DNA matches it firmly. Clone size is given for some rows only: seen once, a few or many times, or a class if the clone is expanded.

D: TRBD2; V: TRBV9; J: TRBJ2-5; size: few; DNA: TGTGCCAGCAGCGCCAGACTAGCGGGGGGCCAAGAGACCCAGTACTTC; CDR3: CASSARLAGGQETQYF
D: -; V: TRBV5-5; J: TRBJ1-6; size: -; DNA: TGTGCCAGCAGCTTGGAGGACGGAGGTTGGTATTCACCCCTCCACTTT; CDR3: CASSLEDGGWYSPLHF
D: -; V: TRBV6-5; J: TRBJ2-7; size: -; DNA: TGTGCCAGCAGTTACTCGCGAGGTTTAGACGAGCAGTACTTC; CDR3: CASSYSRGLDEQYF
D: TRBD1; V: TRBV12-5; J: TRBJ1-1; size: -; DNA: TGTGCTAGTGCTTCGACAGGGGCTAAACTGAACACTGAAGCTTTCTTT; CDR3: CASASTGAKLNTEAFF
D: -; V: TRBV6-5; J: TRBJ2-2; size: -; DNA: TGTGCCAGCAGTTACATGGGGGTTCCGTCCACCGGGGAGCTGTTTTTT; CDR3: CASSYMGVPSTGELFF
D: -; V: TRBV6-2/TRBV6-3; J: TRBJ1-1; size: -; DNA: TGTGCCAGCAGTTATAATGCCGGGGGACCCGACACTGAAGCTTTCTTT; CDR3: CASSYNAGGPDTEAFF
D: -; V: TRBV19; J: TRBJ1-1; size: -; DNA: TGTGCCAGTAGTATAGTAGGCGGACTACAAAACACTGAAGCTTTCTTT; CDR3: CASSIVGGLQNTEAFF
D: -; V: TRBV11-3; J: TRBJ1-1; size: -; DNA: TGTGCCAGCAGCTTAGGCTCCAGGGAAACTGAAGCTTTCTTT; CDR3: CASSLGSRETEAFF
D: -; V: TRBV15; J: TRBJ2-3; size: -; DNA: TGTGCCACCAGCAGTCGCCGCGTGGATACGCAGTATTTT; CDR3: CATSSRRVDTQYF
D: -; V: TRBV7-9; J: TRBJ1-4; size: once; DNA: TGTGCCAGCAGCTTGCAAGTTTATGAAAAACTGTTTTTT; CDR3: CASSLQVYEKLFF
D: TRBD2; V: TRBV4-1; J: TRBJ2-3; size: few; DNA: TGCGCCAGCAGCCAAGAAACTAGCGGGGGGCCACCTCCCACAGATACGCAGTATTTT; CDR3: CASSQETSGGPPPTDTQYF
D: TRBD1; V: TRBV2; J: TRBJ2-3; size: -; DNA: TGTGCTACCAGGGGGTCGACAAACACAGATACGCAGTATTTT; CDR3: CATRGSTNTDTQYF
D: -; V: TRBV4-2; J: TRBJ2-1; size: -; DNA: TGTGCCAGCAGCCAAGAAAGCGAGACGAACTACAATGAGCAGTTCTTC; CDR3: CASSQESETNYNEQFF
D: -; V: TRBV7-9; J: TRBJ1-5; size: -; DNA: TGTGCCAGCAGCTGGGCAGGTTTGAATCAGCCCCAGCATTTT; CDR3: CASSWAGLNQPQHF
D: -; V: TRBV28; J: TRBJ1-1; size: -; DNA: TGTGCCAGCAGTTTAGGGCAGGGGAACACTGAAGCTTTCTTT; CDR3: CASSLGQGNTEAFF
D: TRBD1; V: TRBV5-1; J: TRBJ2-2; size: -; DNA: TGCGCCAGCAGCGCGACCGGGACAGCGAACACCGGGGAGCTGTTTTTT; CDR3: CASSATGTANTGELFF
D: -; V: TRBV3-1/TRBV3-2; J: TRBJ1-1; size: -; DNA: TGTGCCAGCAGCTGGTTACAGGGAGAAGCTTTCTTT; CDR3: CASSWLQGEAFF
D: -; V: TRBV4-1; J: TRBJ2-6; size: -; DNA: TGCGCCAGCAGCCAAGAGTACGGAGTAGGGGCCAACGTCCTGACTTTC; CDR3: CASSQEYGVGANVLTF
D: -; V: TRBV9; J: TRBJ1-4; size: -; DNA: TGTGCCAGCAGCGTAGCAGGGAAAAGCCATGAAAAACTGTTTTTT; CDR3: CASSVAGKSHEKLFF
D: -; V: TRBV9; J: TRBJ2-3; size: -; DNA: TGTGCCAGCAGCGTAGCTCCCGGGGGCACAGATACGCAGTATTTT; CDR3: CASSVAPGGTDTQYF